Listed below are T cell receptor beta chains from one sample, sequenced in a study of naive and memory T cell subsets. One entry per CDR3 protein results from TCRdb running MiXCR on the 5' RACE reads. In the table there are about 25,000 distinct CDR3 sequences, around a quarter of which are singletons. All receptors come from a female donor in good health. CDR3s include the opening cysteine and the closing phenylalanine or tryptophan. The D gene is left open where the match is weak. Not every row has a clone size; where given, it reads once, few, many or a size class.

TRBV20-1	.	TRBJ2-2	.	CSAQTRGSTGELFF	TGCAGTGCTCAGACGCGTGGTAGCACCGGGGAGCTGTTTTTT
TRBV6-5	TRBD1	TRBJ1-1	many	CASQRQGMNTEAFF	TGTGCCAGCCAAAGACAGGGGATGAACACTGAAGCTTTCTTT
TRBV29-1	.	TRBJ1-1	.	CSVGSGDTEAFF	TGCAGCGTTGGATCGGGGGACACTGAAGCTTTCTTT
TRBV5-1	.	TRBJ1-1	few	CASSLYGGVGTEAFF	TGCGCCAGCAGCTTGTATGGAGGGGTCGGCACTGAAGCTTTCTTT
TRBV7-3	.	TRBJ2-2	many	CASSHVGGELFF	TGTGCCAGCAGCCATGTTGGCGGGGAGCTGTTTTTT
TRBV12-3/TRBV12-4	.	TRBJ1-2	.	CASSLALGSYTF	TGTGCCAGCAGTTTAGCTCTGGGTAGCTACACCTTC
TRBV5-1	.	TRBJ1-5	many	CASSLEGDRPQHF	TGCGCCAGCAGCTTGGAGGGGGACCGGCCCCAGCATTTT
TRBV7-2	.	TRBJ2-1	.	CASSLPGTAQFF	TGTGCCAGCAGCTTGCCGGGGACGGCGCAGTTCTTC
TRBV18	.	TRBJ2-3	medium-sized	CASSPASTDTQYF	TGTGCCAGCTCACCCGCTAGCACAGATACGCAGTATTTT
TRBV20-1	.	TRBJ2-5	many	CSAYPAETQYF	TGCAGTGCGTACCCCGCGGAGACCCAGTACTTC
TRBV20-1	.	TRBJ1-1	many	CSAPTVEANTEAFF	TGCAGTGCCCCGACGGTGGAGGCGAACACTGAAGCTTTCTTT
TRBV9	.	TRBJ1-5	.	CASSVHTNQPQHF	TGTGCCAGCAGCGTTCACACCAATCAGCCCCAGCATTTT
TRBV10-2	TRBD2	TRBJ2-3	.	CASSVLSGGPGTDTQYF	TGCGCCAGCAGTGTGCTTAGCGGGGGGCCGGGCACAGATACGCAGTATTTT
TRBV5-1	TRBD1	TRBJ1-1	.	CASSSRPTGQGTTEAFF	TGCGCCAGCAGCTCGCGCCCAACGGGACAGGGTACCACTGAAGCTTTCTTT
TRBV20-1	TRBD1	TRBJ1-2	few	CSAPITPGQGSVENYGYTF	TGCAGTGCTCCAATCACGCCGGGACAGGGCAGTGTGGAGAACTATGGCTACACCTTC
TRBV4-2	TRBD1	TRBJ1-1	.	CASSQDRGNTEAFF	TGTGCCAGCAGCCAAGACAGGGGGAATACTGAAGCTTTCTTT
TRBV6-5	.	TRBJ2-3	few	CASSYSITRVGGTDTQYF	TGTGCCAGCAGTTACTCGATTACCAGGGTCGGTGGCACAGATACGCAGTATTTT
TRBV15	.	TRBJ1-3	.	CATGSYSGNTIYF	TGTGCCACAGGGTCCTACTCTGGAAACACCATATATTTT
TRBV6-5	.	TRBJ1-2	.	CASSPLPGAFGYTF	TGTGCCAGCAGTCCCCTTCCAGGGGCCTTCGGCTACACCTTC
TRBV20-1	TRBD2	TRBJ2-3	.	CSARGGGVTDTQYF	TGCAGTGCTAGGGGCGGGGGGGTCACAGATACGCAGTATTTT
TRBV18	.	TRBJ2-6	medium-sized	CASSPVRWANVLTF	TGTGCCAGCTCACCAGTGAGGTGGGCCAACGTCCTGACTTTC
TRBV10-1	.	TRBJ2-2	medium-sized	CASGSSQNTGELFF	TGCGCCAGCGGTAGCTCTCAGAACACCGGGGAGCTGTTTTTT